The 30 T cell receptor beta chains in this list originate from one sample, sequenced in a study of regulatory T cells in long-lasting Graves disease. With iRepertoire HTBI primers and Arm-PCR of CDR3 regions, TCR beta libraries were built. TCRdb itself ran the multiplex PCR reads through MiXCR, one entry per CDR3 protein. Here the sample spans about 540,000 distinct CDR3 sequences, 13% being singletons. The time point was: newly diagnosed GD, antithyroid drugs for less than 3 months. Making the TCR library involved RNA that had been extracted from PBMCs. The data also belong to a second study, concerning T cells in Graves' hyperthyroidism and ophthalmopathy.

The material was peripheral blood mononuclear cells (PBMCs), obtained at new diagnosis, from a patient treated with antithyroid drugs. The receptors shown here come from a man between 25 and 39 years old with Graves disease.

This clonotype came up many times. The chain links TRBV6-4 to TRBJ2-3; tentatively, D is TRBD1 or TRBD2 (5 bases each). The CDR3 length is 17 residues. Per the germline V gene, CDR1 is MRHNA and CDR2 is SNTAGT. V lost 0 bases and J 2 bases, leaving 15 bases between the germline ends. In DNA, the CDR3 is TGTGCCAGCAGTGACTCGGCGGGCAGGGCTTTCACAGATACGCAGTATTTT. Translating gives CASSDSAGRAFTDTQYF.

A few counts support this clonotype. The CDR3 DNA is TGTGCCTGGAGTGTTGGGGGGAAAAACATTCAGTACTTC. It codes for CAWSVGGKNIQYF. J is TRBJ2-4 and V is TRBV30; D is perhaps TRBD2 (6 bases). CDR3 length: 13 amino acids. The germline CDR1 and CDR2 sequences are GTSNPN and SVGIG (reference sequence). Trimming removed 0 bases at V and 4 bases at J, with 7 bases between.

This clonotype has a handful of counts. The rearrangement uses TRBV6-1 and TRBJ2-1; 14 nucleotides agree with TRBD2. This CDR3 has 20 amino acids. V lost 2 bases to trimming and J lost 2 bases; unmatched junction nucleotides: 11. Germline assignment: CDR1 MNHNS and CDR2 SASEGT. The CDR3 DNA is TGTGCCAGCAGTGAAAGGGAGGTGACTAGCGGGAGGGCGGCCTACAATGAGCAGTTCTTC. Translated, it gives CASSEREVTSGRAAYNEQFF.

This clonotype was counted many times. V usage is TRBV11-2 and J usage is TRBJ2-5, with 10 bases matching TRBD2. Germline assignment: CDR1 SGHAT and CDR2 FQNNGV. The CDR3 has 16 amino acids. V lost 3 bases and J lost 5; bases outside the gene matches: 9. CDR3 in amino acids: CASSFEGLAARETQYF. CDR3 nucleotides: TGTGCCAGCAGCTTCGAAGGACTAGCGGCCAGGGAGACCCAGTACTTC.

This clonotype has only a few counts. The V gene is TRBV13, the J gene TRBJ2-4; 7 bases map to TRBD2. CDR1 is PRHDT, CDR2 FYEKMQ, per germline (reference sequence). The trim removed 5 bases at V and 3 bases at J, leaving 7 bases unmatched. This CDR3 is built from 15 residues. The CDR3 sequence: CASSGPGGGKNIQYF. In DNA, the CDR3 is TGTGCCAGCAGCGGCCCGGGGGGAGGCAAAAACATTCAGTACTTC.

The genes are TRBV15 and TRBJ2-5, with 7 bases matching TRBD1. The CDR3 runs 14 residues. Trimming cost V 4 bases and J 3 bases; bases outside gene matches: 5. The germline V gene encodes CDR1 LNHNV and CDR2 YYDKDF (reference sequence). The CDR3 sequence: CATSTRTGEETQYF. Written as DNA, the CDR3 is TGTGCCACCAGCACCAGGACAGGTGAAGAGACCCAGTACTTC. The full variable domain, its missing parts supplied by reference TRBV15 and TRBJ2-5, is DAMVIQNPRYQVTQFGKPVTLSCSQTLNHNVMYWYQQKSSQAPKLLFHYYDKDFNNEADTPDNFQSRRPNTSFCFLDIRSPGLGDTAMYLCATSTRTGEETQYFGPGTRLLVL.

This clonotype was counted many times. The chain is built from TRBV29-1 and TRBJ1-5; 8 nucleotides agree with TRBD1. The V segment lost 6 bases and the J segment 6 bases; nucleotides outside the gene matches: 10. This CDR3 has 14 amino acids. In germline, CDR1 is SQVTM, CDR2 ANQGSEA. The CDR3 nucleotides read TGCAGCGTCGGACAGGGCCTGGCAGGTCAGCCCCAGCATTTT. Translated, it gives CSVGQGLAGQPQHF.

V usage is TRBV9 and J usage is TRBJ2-1; TRBD1 agrees at 7 bases. Germline lookup yields CDR1 SGDLS and CDR2 YYNGEE. The CDR3 has 13 amino acids. Trimming cost V 1 base and J 8 bases; bases outside gene matches: 3. CDR3 protein: CASSVTTGDEQFF. The DNA for the CDR3 is TGTGCCAGCAGCGTAACCACAGGGGATGAGCAGTTCTTC.

This clonotype was detected many times. The CDR3: CSVAGTVHDEQYF. The DNA for the CDR3 is TGCAGCGTTGCCGGGACAGTGCATGACGAGCAGTACTTC. This chain connects TRBV29-1 to TRBJ2-7; 7 nucleotides match TRBD1. Trimming removed 4 bases from V and 5 bases from J; junction bases left unmatched: 8. CDR3 length: 13 amino acids. In germline, CDR1 is SQVTM, CDR2 ANQGSEA.

This clonotype was counted ten times or more. The chain links TRBV10-3 to TRBJ2-1; no clear D. Germline CDR1 is ENHRY and CDR2 is SYGVKD. The CDR3 is 11 amino acids. The CDR3 is CASRSVNEQFF. The CDR3 DNA is TGTGCATCCCGGTCGGTGAATGAGCAGTTCTTC.

The genes are TRBV9 and TRBJ2-4, with a possible D match to TRBD1 (6 bases). Trimming cost V 3 bases and J 8 bases, with 15 bases left between them. Germline V CDR1 and CDR2: SGDLS, YYNGEE. The CDR3 consists of 14 residues. The CDR3 DNA sequence: TGTGCCAGCAGCGCTTGGGGACAAGGGGACATTCAGTACTTC. Translated, it gives CASSAWGQGDIQYF.

This clonotype came up many times. The rearrangement joins TRBV7-2 to TRBJ2-1; TRBD2 agrees at 9 bases. After removal of 0 bases from V and 9 bases from J, the junction contained 3 bases not matched to a gene. This CDR3 contains 14 residues. CDR1 is SGHTA, CDR2 FQGNSA, per germline. CDR3 sequence reads: CASSLARLAVEQFF. The CDR3 DNA sequence: TGTGCCAGCAGCTTAGCTAGACTAGCGGTTGAGCAGTTCTTC. Full variable domain (rest looked up from reference TRBV7-2 and TRBJ2-1): GAGVSQSPSNKVTEKGKDVELRCDPISGHTALYWYRQSLGQGLEFLIYFQGNSAPDKSGLPSDRFSAERTGGSVSTLTIQRTQQEDSAVYLCASSLARLAVEQFFGPGTRLTVL.

The rearrangement uses TRBV10-3 and TRBJ1-1; D might be TRBD1 (5 bases). This CDR3 comprises 14 residues. Trimming removed 4 bases from V and 4 bases from J, with 13 bases in between. Germline V gene lookup returns CDR1 ENHRY and CDR2 SYGVKD. DNA of the CDR3: TGTGCCATCAGTGGAAGGGGTTTGGGCACTGAAGCTTTCTTT. Translation gives CAISGRGLGTEAFF.

The chain joins TRBV12-3 or TRBV12-4 to TRBJ2-1; D gene uncertain. V was cut by 6 bases and J by 4 bases, with 13 bases left in between. The CDR3 runs 14 residues. The CDR3 bases are TGTGCCAGCAGCCCGACATCCTCGTACAATGAGCAGTTCTTC. Its translation: CASSPTSSYNEQFF.

V usage is TRBV6-2 or TRBV6-3 and J usage is TRBJ1-2; D is unclear. Germline V gives CDR1 MNHEY, CDR2 SVGEGT. Trimming pared 6 bases from V and 2 bases from J, leaving 13 bases between. The CDR3 has 14 amino acids. CDR3 residues: CASSRSGLNYGYTF. CDR3 DNA: TGTGCCAGCAGCCGCTCGGGGTTAAACTATGGCTACACCTTC.

The genes are TRBV20-1 and TRBJ1-2; TRBD1 matches 10 bases. The CDR3 spans 17 residues. Looked up from germline, CDR1 is DFQATT and CDR2 is SNEGSKA (reference sequence). V was pared by 2 bases and J by 7 bases, with 16 bases of the junction left unmatched. As DNA, the CDR3 is TGCAGTGCTAGAAGGTCCACGTATTCGACAGGGGGCCGTGGCTACACCTTC. Its protein product is CSARRSTYSTGGRGYTF.

This clonotype was detected a few times. The chain uses TRBV6-2 or TRBV6-3 and TRBJ1-6; no clear D. This CDR3 spans 14 amino acids. V lost 2 bases and J lost 8, with 10 bases in between. Germline CDR1 and CDR2: MNHEY and SVGEGT. CDR3 sequence: CASSYAEGHSPLHF. The CDR3 region has the DNA TGTGCCAGCAGTTACGCAGAGGGCCATTCACCCCTCCACTTT.

A few counts support this clonotype. This sequence joins TRBV20-1 and TRBJ2-2; TRBD2 matches 7 bases. The CDR3 loop spans 16 amino acids. CDR1 and CDR2 (germline): DFQATT, SNEGSKA (reference sequence). V shed 0 bases, J shed 4 bases, and the junction held 8 bases outside the gene matches. As DNA, the CDR3 is TGCAGTGCTAGAGACCGGACTAGGGCGCCCACCGGGGAGCTGTTTTTT. This sequence encodes CSARDRTRAPTGELFF.

In this sample, this clonotype turned up a few times. The CDR3 DNA is TGCAGCGTTGTCCGGGTAGCGGAGGTTGCGCAGTATTTT. It is translated as CSVVRVAEVAQYF. The rearrangement joins TRBV29-1 to TRBJ2-3, with a tentative D call TRBD2 (6 bases). CDR3 length: 13 amino acids. Trimming removed 4 bases from V and 10 bases from J, with 18 bases in between. Germline V gene data show CDR1 as SQVTM and CDR2 as ANQGSEA.

This clonotype was counted a few times. The chain recombines TRBV5-1 with TRBJ1-6, with D maybe TRBD1 (5 bases). CDR1 is SGHRS and CDR2 is YFSETQ in the germline V gene. This CDR3 contains 16 residues. The V end lost 5 bases, the J end lost 5 bases, and 17 bases lay between the germline ends. This CDR3 reads CASSLSRTRNNSPLHF. In DNA form, the CDR3 reads TGCGCCAGCAGTCTTTCAAGGACAAGGAATAATTCACCCCTCCACTTT.

There are a few counts of this clonotype. The chain has TRBV5-1 and TRBJ2-3; a possible D gene is TRBD2 (6 bases). Looked up from germline, CDR1 is SGHRS and CDR2 is YFSETQ. V was shortened by 5 bases and J by 2 bases, with 15 bases between the two germline ends. This CDR3 region has 15 residues. The CDR3 protein is CASRMAGTSTDTQYF. In DNA form, the CDR3 reads TGCGCCAGCAGGATGGCGGGGACCTCCACAGATACGCAGTATTTT.

About this clonotype itself: As the CDR3 is not closed by the conserved phenylalanine or tryptophan, this likely results from a read error. The chain is built from TRBV19 and TRBJ2-1; D uncertain. Germline CDR1 and CDR2: LNHDA and SQIVND (reference sequence). The CDR3 length is 14 residues. Trimming removed 1 base at V and 6 bases at J, with 10 bases between. CDR3 sequence: CASSIVAHGNEQFL. CDR3 sequence (DNA): TGTGCCAGTAGTATAGTCGCCCACGGCAATGAGCAGTTCCTC.

This clonotype was recorded at least ten times. The chain combines TRBV12-3 or TRBV12-4 with TRBJ1-1; 8 bases match TRBD1. The CDR3 spans 15 residues. The V and J ends lost 5 bases and 1 base, in that order; junction bases with no gene match: 6. The CDR3 sequence is CASSKTGEANTEAFF. The CDR3 bases are TGTGCCAGCAGTAAGACAGGGGAGGCGAACACTGAAGCTTTCTTT.

This clonotype was counted only a few times. This sequence may be a read error, since a much larger clone differs from it by one base. The CDR3 sequence is CASSLGGFQETQNF. CDR3 bases: TGTGCCAGCAGCTTGGGCGGGTTCCAAGAGACCCAGAACTTC. This chain uses TRBV12-3 or TRBV12-4 with TRBJ2-5, with D perhaps matching TRBD2 (5 bases). CDR3 size: 14 residues.

The gene calls are TRBV18 and TRBJ2-4; D may match TRBD1 or TRBD2 (5 bases each). The V and J ends lost 3 bases and 1 base respectively, with 13 bases between them. Germline V gene sequence: CDR1 KGHSH, CDR2 LQKENI. CDR3 length: 16 amino acids. CDR3 nucleotides: TGTGCCAGCTCACCCCAGGGATCGGGGGCCAAAAACATTCAGTACTTC. Its protein is CASSPQGSGAKNIQYF.

The sample holds one count of this clonotype. This may stem from a read error, because a much larger clone lies one nucleotide away. The V gene is TRBV24-1, the J gene TRBJ2-1, with D perhaps matching TRBD2 (8 bases). The germline V gene encodes CDR1 KGHDR and CDR2 SFDVKD. This CDR3 contains 19 residues. V lost 3 bases and J lost 8, with 28 bases in between. CDR3 nucleotide sequence: TGTGCCACCAGTGATGGGTTAGGGGGCGCAGCGGGAGTTCCCCATGAGCAGTTCTTC. Protein sequence: CATSDGLGGAAGVPHEQFF.

This clonotype was recorded many times. This rearrangement joins TRBV20-1 to TRBJ1-2; the D gene is possibly TRBD1 (6 bases). The CDR3 sequence is 11 residues long. The germline gives CDR1 DFQATT, CDR2 SNEGSKA (reference sequence). CDR3 loop: CSATGPYGYTF. As DNA, the CDR3 is TGCAGCGCCACAGGGCCCTATGGCTACACCTTC.

In the case of this clonotype: Being one base from a much bigger clone, this may be a read error. V usage is TRBV6-2 or TRBV6-3 and J usage is TRBJ2-3, with D maybe TRBD2 (5 bases). Trimming stripped 6 bases from V and 6 bases from J, with 19 bases between. This CDR3 is built from 15 residues. From germline, CDR1 is MNHEY and CDR2 SVGEGT. The CDR3 sequence: CASRLPGSLADTQYF. The CDR3 nucleotides read TGTGCCAGCAGGCTACCGGGGTCCCTGGCGGATACGCAGTATTTT.

The CDR3 region is CASSQRTGGYGYTF. The CDR3 DNA follows: TGTGCCAGCAGCCAACGGACCGGGGGCTATGGCTACACCTTC. The genes are TRBV28 and TRBJ1-2, with D possibly TRBD1 on 5 matching bases. CDR3 size: 14 residues. Germline V gene sequence: CDR1 MDHEN, CDR2 SYDVKM. The V end lost 6 bases, the J end lost 4 bases, and 15 bases lay between the germline ends.

This clonotype was recorded at least ten times. The chain carries TRBV27 and TRBJ1-3; no firm D call. Between the trimmed V and J ends, which lost 5 bases and 8 bases, there was a span of 19 bases. This CDR3 is 15 amino acids long. Germline lookup yields CDR1 MNHEY and CDR2 SMNVEV (reference sequence). The DNA for the CDR3 is TGTGCCAGCAGTCCCCGACGGGGTCCCAGTGACACCATATATTTT. Protein: CASSPRRGPSDTIYF.